Presented here are 26 T cell receptor beta chains from one specimen sequenced in a study of shared clonotypes between healthy human individuals. TCRdb's copy holds only in-frame clones and misses some; the assay was immunoSEQ multiplex PCR. This sample has hundreds of thousands of clones; about 74% occur once, and the top ten carry over 1.5%. Material for sequencing was memory CD4+ T cells sorted from blood. Stated subset: CD45RA-negative fraction. The receptors come from a woman aged 25 to 39 in good health.

The rearrangement joins TRBV6-4 to TRBJ2-1, with D uncertain. V lost 2 bases, J lost 9 bases, and 11 bases lay in between. CDR3 size: 13 residues. Germline assignment: CDR1 MRHNA and CDR2 SNTAGT. In DNA, the CDR3 is TGTGCCAGCAGTGACGCGTCTAACCTTGAGCAGTTCTTC. Translation gives CASSDASNLEQFF.

The chain employs TRBV11-2 and TRBJ1-1; TRBD1 matches 7 bases. There are 18 residues in the CDR3. Unmatched junction bases numbered 19, after V lost 4 bases and J lost 5 bases. Germline CDR1 SGHAT, CDR2 FQNNGV. The CDR3 DNA is TGTGCCAGCAGCTCTAACAGGTGGACAGGCCGCCTTCGGACTGAAGCTTTCTTT. Amino acids: CASSSNRWTGRLRTEAFF.

The rearrangement joins TRBV5-3 to TRBJ2-5, with 7 bases fitting TRBD1. TRBV5-3 is placed among ORFs of uncertain function. CDR3 size: 14 residues. V shed 3 bases and J 2 bases; nucleotides not matched to a gene: 4. CDR3 sequence: CARSSGQPQETQYF. Here the CDR3 DNA reads TGTGCCAGAAGCTCGGGACAGCCACAAGAGACCCAGTACTTC.

This chain connects TRBV6-6 to TRBJ2-1; 12 bases align to TRBD2. V gave up 10 bases and J gave up 7 bases; unmatched junction bases: 5. The CDR3 contains 13 residues. CDR1 MNHNY and CDR2 SVGAGI come from the germline V gene (reference sequence). Here the CDR3 DNA reads TGTGCCATCTCTAGCGGGAGGGATAATGAGCAGTTCTTC. Protein sequence: CAISSGRDNEQFF.

J is TRBJ2-2 and V is TRBV2; D is unresolved. V dropped 9 bases and J dropped 2 bases, with 16 bases sitting between them. CDR3 length equals 15 residues. Germline CDR1 SNHLY, CDR2 FYNNEI. The CDR3 sequence is CASRRTGTNTGELFF. In DNA form, the CDR3 reads TGTGCCAGTAGGAGAACGGGCACAAACACCGGGGAGCTGTTTTTT.

This clone was observed many times. The chain carries TRBV9 and TRBJ2-2; 9 nucleotides align to TRBD2. The V segment lost 0 bases and the J segment 7 bases; nucleotides outside the gene matches: 13. This CDR3 region has 18 residues. Germline loops: CDR1 SGDLS, CDR2 YYNGEE. CDR3: CASSVDIMREGLRGELFF. The CDR3 nucleotides read TGTGCCAGCAGCGTAGACATTATGCGGGAGGGCCTGCGCGGGGAGCTGTTTTTT.

V and J are TRBV19 and TRBJ1-2; D possibly corresponds to TRBD1 (6 bases). There are 13 residues in the CDR3. V lost 3 bases and J lost 8, with 13 bases in between. The V gene's germline CDR1 is LNHDA and CDR2 SQIVND (reference sequence). CDR3 sequence reads: CASSIPAGGGYTF. The CDR3, as DNA: TGTGCCAGTAGTATCCCGGCGGGGGGCGGCTACACCTTC.

This chain joins TRBV7-8 and TRBJ2-7, with 7 positions matching TRBD2. CDR1 SGHVS and CDR2 FQNEAQ come from the germline V gene. This CDR3 spans 16 amino acids. The trim removed 3 bases at V and 2 bases at J, leaving 10 bases unmatched. CDR3 residues: CASSLGLPGLTYEQYF. The CDR3 DNA is TGTGCCAGCAGCTTGGGGCTCCCGGGACTAACCTACGAGCAGTACTTC.

The chain combines TRBV2 with TRBJ2-7; the D gene is possibly TRBD1 (6 bases). Trimming removed 8 bases at V and 1 base at J, with 21 bases between. This CDR3 comprises 16 residues. The germline V gene has CDR1 SNHLY and CDR2 FYNNEI. Here the CDR3 reads CASWGRVDRLSYEQYF. The CDR3, as DNA: TGTGCCAGCTGGGGTAGAGTTGACAGGCTTTCCTACGAGCAGTACTTC.

This chain connects TRBV28 to TRBJ2-3; D is ambiguous. CDR3 size: 13 residues. Germline V CDR1 and CDR2: MDHEN, SYDVKM. The DNA of the CDR3 is TGTGCTTGGGCTGACTCTAGCACAGATACGCAGTATTTT. Protein: CAWADSSTDTQYF.

The chain carries TRBV6-5 and TRBJ2-7; tentatively, D is TRBD2 (5 bases). Germline loops: CDR1 MNHEY, CDR2 SVGAGI. V was cut by 6 bases and J by 3 bases, with 15 bases left in between. The CDR3 has 14 residues. Here the CDR3 DNA reads TGTGCCAGCAGCGTGAGGGAAGAGGGCTACGAGCAGTACTTC. It is translated as CASSVREEGYEQYF.

The rearrangement uses TRBV10-2 and TRBJ1-4; D possibly corresponds to TRBD1 (5 bases). This CDR3 is built from 16 residues. The V end lost 3 bases, the J end lost 5 bases, and 16 bases lay between the germline ends. Per germline, CDR1 WSHSY and CDR2 SAAADI. The CDR3 nucleotides read TGCGCCAGCAGTGACAGGGCCCACAAATTCAATGAAAAACTGTTTTTT. It codes for CASSDRAHKFNEKLFF.

The sample holds one count of this clone. CDR3 in DNA: TGTGCCATCGATACGCGGGTGAGTTTACGACATGGCTACACCTTC. Translated: CAIDTRVSLRHGYTF. This chain joins TRBV10-3 and TRBJ1-2, with D unresolved. Trimming removed 8 bases at V and 6 bases at J, with 22 bases between. CDR3 length: 15 residues. The germline V gene encodes CDR1 ENHRY and CDR2 SYGVKD.

V and J are TRBV2 and TRBJ1-5; no reliable D call. V was pared by 5 bases and J by 3 bases, with 8 bases between. Germline V gene sequence: CDR1 SNHLY, CDR2 FYNNEI. CDR3 length: 13 residues. The CDR3 is CASSLDVNQPQHF. CDR3 DNA sequence: TGTGCCAGCAGTTTGGACGTCAATCAGCCCCAGCATTTT.

This clone appeared once. The rearrangement uses TRBV6-4 and TRBJ1-1; D is unclear. Germline V gives CDR1 MRHNA, CDR2 SNTAGT. This CDR3 has 14 residues. Trimming removed 5 bases from V and 4 bases from J, with 14 bases in between. The CDR3 spells CASSPGLTATEAFF. CDR3 DNA: TGTGCCAGCAGTCCGGGTCTCACAGCCACTGAAGCTTTCTTT.

The chain couples TRBV7-2 to TRBJ2-7; unclear D gene. The CDR3 is made up of 15 amino acids. The V and J ends lost 0 bases and 1 base respectively, with 10 bases between them. Germline CDR1 is SGHTA and CDR2 is FQGNSA. The CDR3 sequence: CASSLAPQFSYEQYF. For the CDR3, the DNA is TGTGCCAGCAGCTTAGCCCCCCAGTTTTCCTACGAGCAGTACTTC.

The chain's CDR3 is CASSQDTNSGTGPYEQYF. The CDR3 DNA is TGCGCCAGCAGCCAAGACACAAACTCCGGGACAGGGCCCTACGAGCAGTACTTC. The chain combines TRBV4-1 with TRBJ2-7; TRBD1 matches 9 bases. The CDR3 length is 18 residues. Germline CDR1 is MGHRA and CDR2 is YSYEKL. V shed 0 bases and J 2 bases; nucleotides not matched to a gene: 11.

The V and J genes are TRBV18 and TRBJ1-4; D is unresolved. The length of the CDR3 is 15 residues. Trimming took 0 bases from V and 4 from J, leaving 9 bases between them. Germline lookup yields CDR1 KGHSH and CDR2 LQKENI. The CDR3 sequence: CASSPPGGNNEKLFF. The DNA for the CDR3 is TGTGCCAGCTCACCACCGGGTGGGAATAATGAAAAACTGTTTTTT.

The chain joins TRBV4-1 to TRBJ1-2; D call uncertain. Trimming shortened V by 2 bases and J by 4 bases, and 14 bases separated the two germline ends. From germline, CDR1 is MGHRA and CDR2 YSYEKL. CDR3 length: 15 residues. In nucleotides, the CDR3 is TGCGCCAGCAGCCAATCCCGGACTGTTACCTATGGCTACACCTTC. Its translation is CASSQSRTVTYGYTF.

The table lists this clone with many counts. The chain's CDR3 is CASSLSQTGDYGYTF. DNA for the CDR3: TGTGCCAGCAGCTTATCTCAGACAGGGGACTATGGCTACACCTTC. This sequence joins TRBV7-2 and TRBJ1-2, with TRBD1 matching over 8 bases. Trimming took 2 bases from V and 3 from J; bases not matched to a gene: 5. Germline V lookup: CDR1 SGHTA, CDR2 FQGNSA. This CDR3 is built from 15 residues.

J is TRBJ2-7 and V is TRBV30; D remains ambiguous. Looked up from germline, CDR1 is GTSNPN and CDR2 is SVGIG (reference sequence). The CDR3 totals 13 residues. V lost 1 base to trimming and J lost 3 bases, with 10 bases between them. The CDR3 region has the DNA TGTGCCTGGAGTGGCATCAGAAACTACGAGCAGTACTTC. Protein product: CAWSGIRNYEQYF. Combining the CDR3 with reference TRBV30 and TRBJ2-7 gives the whole variable domain SQTIHQWPATLVQPVGSPLSLECTVEGTSNPNLYWYRQAAGRGLQLLFYSVGIGQISSEVPQNLSASRPQDRQFILSSKKLLLSDSGFYLCAWSGIRNYEQYFGPGTRLTVT.

The J gene is TRBJ1-3, the V gene TRBV14; D uncertain. V lost 2 bases and J 7 bases, leaving 15 bases between the germline ends. The CDR3 spans 15 residues. Germline lookup yields CDR1 SGHDN and CDR2 FVKESK. This CDR3 reads CASSQPRWLGNTIYF. The CDR3 DNA reads TGTGCCAGCAGCCAACCGCGATGGCTAGGGAACACCATATATTTT.

This sequence joins TRBV15 and TRBJ1-3; D gene ambiguous. Trimming shortened V by 2 bases and J by 4 bases, and 9 bases separated the two germline ends. Germline V gene data show CDR1 as LNHNV and CDR2 as YYDKDF (reference sequence). The CDR3 spans 14 residues. CDR3 DNA sequence: TGTGCCACCAGCAGATCGGGAACGGGAAACACCATATATTTT. It specifies CATSRSGTGNTIYF.

Of note for this clone: This specimen includes other DNA sequences encoding the same CDR3. This chain links TRBV11-2 with TRBJ2-5, with no clear D. Trimming took 6 bases from V and 4 from J, leaving 3 bases between them. The germline V gene has CDR1 SGHAT and CDR2 FQNNGV. The CDR3 contains 10 residues. This CDR3 reads CASSLETQYF. In DNA, the CDR3 is TGTGCCAGCAGTCTAGAGACCCAGTACTTC.

The chain recombines TRBV2 with TRBJ1-1; tentatively, D is TRBD1 (5 bases). The CDR3 runs 13 residues. V gave up 4 bases and J gave up 7 bases, with 13 bases separating them. Per the germline V gene, CDR1 is SNHLY and CDR2 is FYNNEI. The CDR3 protein is CASSAGHIIEAFF. The CDR3 DNA sequence: TGTGCCAGCAGTGCGGGGCACATTATTGAAGCTTTCTTT.

V usage is TRBV19 and J usage is TRBJ2-7; 8 nucleotides agree with TRBD1. J lost 6 bases, V lost 4 bases, and 5 bases had no gene match. The CDR3 has 13 amino acids. Germline CDR1 reads LNHDA; CDR2 reads SQIVND (reference sequence). CDR3: CASSRTGFGEQYF. CDR3 DNA sequence: TGTGCCAGTAGTAGGACAGGGTTCGGCGAGCAGTACTTC.